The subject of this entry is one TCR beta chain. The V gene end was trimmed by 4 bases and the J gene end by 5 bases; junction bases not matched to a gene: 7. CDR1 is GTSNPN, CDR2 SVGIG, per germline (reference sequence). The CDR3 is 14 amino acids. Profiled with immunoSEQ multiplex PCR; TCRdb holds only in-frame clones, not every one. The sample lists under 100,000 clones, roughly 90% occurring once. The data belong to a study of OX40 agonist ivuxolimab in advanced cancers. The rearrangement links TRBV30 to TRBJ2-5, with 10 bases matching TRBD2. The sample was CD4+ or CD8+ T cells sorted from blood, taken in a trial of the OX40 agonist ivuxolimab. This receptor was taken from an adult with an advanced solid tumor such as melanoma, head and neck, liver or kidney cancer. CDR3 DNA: TGTGCCTGGAACGTAGCGGGAGGACGGGAGACCCAGTACTTC. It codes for CAWNVAGGRETQYF.